One sample yielded the 6 T cell receptor beta chains listed below, sequenced in a study of radiation and T cells in renal cell carcinoma. Sequencing used immunoSEQ multiplex PCR; TCRdb keeps in-frame clones, though not all of them. There are some 150,000 clones in the sample; over 65% occur only once, and approximately 22% lies in the top ten. Stated time point: baseline pretreatment blood. The treatment here: 15 Gy SBRT to primary tumor, nephrectomy 4 weeks later. The source material was blood, sampled from a patient whose treatment included radiotherapy and nephrectomy. Receptor source: a woman aged 50 to 65 with renal cell carcinoma.

The chain carries TRBV2 and TRBJ1-4; 7 nucleotides align to TRBD1. CDR1 is SNHLY and CDR2 is FYNNEI in the germline V gene. The CDR3 extends over 14 amino acids. V lost 6 bases and J lost 11; bases outside the gene matches: 12. CDR3 nucleotide sequence: TGTGCCAGCAGCCAACTTAACAGGGGCGCCAAACTGTTTTTT. Translating gives CASSQLNRGAKLFF. Together with reference TRBV2 and TRBJ1-4, the CDR3 gives the full variable domain: EPEVTQTPSHQVTQMGQEVILRCVPISNHLYFYWYRQILGQKVEFLVSFYNNEISEKSEIFDDQFSVERPDGSNFTLKIRSTKLEDSAMYFCASSQLNRGAKLFFGSGTQLSVL.

The gene calls are TRBV4-3 and TRBJ1-5; TRBD1 matches 7 bases. The ends lost 0 bases at V and 5 bases at J; junction bases unmatched: 7. The CDR3 extends over 16 amino acids. Germline-derived CDR1 and CDR2 are LGHNA and YSLEER. The CDR3 nucleotides read TGCGCCAGCAGCCAAGATCGGGACAGCTACTATCAGCCCCAGCATTTT. This gives the protein CASSQDRDSYYQPQHF.

The chain has TRBV6-5 and TRBJ1-2; tentatively, D is TRBD1 (5 bases). The V end was cut by 2 bases, the J end by 8 bases, with 12 bases between. CDR3 length: 13 amino acids. CDR1 is MNHEY and CDR2 is SVGAGI in the germline V gene. The CDR3 sequence: CASSYGAGRGYTF. In DNA form, the CDR3 reads TGTGCCAGCAGTTACGGAGCGGGACGGGGCTACACCTTC.

V gene TRBV5-4 combines with J gene TRBJ2-7, with 13 bases matching TRBD2. The CDR3 length is 16 residues. Germline CDR1 SGHNT, CDR2 YYREEE (reference sequence). With 3 bases clipped from V and 3 bases from J, the junction kept 6 bases outside the gene matches. The CDR3 region has the DNA TGTGCCAGCAGCTACGGGACTAGCGGGACGGGCTACGAGCAGTACTTC. Amino acid sequence: CASSYGTSGTGYEQYF. Full variable domain (rest looked up from reference TRBV5-4 and TRBJ2-7): ETGVTQSPTHLIKTRGQQVTLRCSSQSGHNTVSWYQQALGQGPQFIFQYYREEENGRGNFPPRFSGLQFPNYSSELNVNALELDDSALYLCASSYGTSGTGYEQYFGPGTRLTVT.

The chain couples TRBV28 to TRBJ1-4, with D unresolved. The CDR3 runs to 17 residues. CDR1 is MDHEN, CDR2 SYDVKM, per germline. Trimming pared 3 bases from V and 1 base from J, leaving 15 bases between. The CDR3 is CASSFLEGWGTNEKLFF. CDR3 DNA: TGTGCCAGCAGTTTTTTAGAGGGCTGGGGAACTAATGAAAAACTGTTTTTT. Variable domain in full (rest from reference TRBV28 and TRBJ1-4): DVKVTQSSRYLVKRTGEKVFLECVQDMDHENMFWYRQDPGLGLRLIYFSYDVKMKEKGDIPEGYSVSREKKERFSLILESASTNQTSMYLCASSFLEGWGTNEKLFFGSGTQLSVL.

The V call is TRBV5-1, the J call TRBJ1-2; 9 bases fit TRBD1. With V trimmed by 3 bases and J by 7 bases, 10 bases remained unmatched. The germline V gene encodes CDR1 SGHRS and CDR2 YFSETQ. The CDR3 loop spans 15 amino acids. CDR3 residues: CASSWGQGGSSGYTF. The DNA for the CDR3 is TGCGCCAGCAGCTGGGGACAGGGAGGAAGTTCTGGCTACACCTTC.